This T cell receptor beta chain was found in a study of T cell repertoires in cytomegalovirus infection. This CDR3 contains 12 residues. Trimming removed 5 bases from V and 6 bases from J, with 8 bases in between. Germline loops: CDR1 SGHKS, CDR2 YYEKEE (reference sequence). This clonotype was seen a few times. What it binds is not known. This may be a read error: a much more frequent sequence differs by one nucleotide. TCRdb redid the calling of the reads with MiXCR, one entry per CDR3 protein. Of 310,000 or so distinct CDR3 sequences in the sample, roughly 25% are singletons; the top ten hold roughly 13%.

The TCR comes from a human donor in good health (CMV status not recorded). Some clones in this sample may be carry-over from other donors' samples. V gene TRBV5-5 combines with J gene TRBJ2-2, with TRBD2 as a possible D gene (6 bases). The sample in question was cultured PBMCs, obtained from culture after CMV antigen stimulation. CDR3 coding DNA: TGTGCCAGCAGTGGGGACTCCGGGGAGCTGTTTTTT. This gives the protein CASSGDSGELFF.